One sample yielded the 30 T cell receptor beta chains listed below, sequenced in a study of quantifying T cell responses using KT2 cells. Study at large: TCR alpha and beta constant-region primers primed reverse transcription of RNA.

The cDNA 3' end received a ligated oligonucleotide with a UMI. An equimolar mix of RC1.1 and RC1.2 primed the beta chain across TRBC1 and TRBC2. A single record per CDR3 protein comes from TCRdb applying MiXCR to the UMI-ligation and nested PCR reads. This table has about 33,000 distinct CDR3 sequences, 10% appearing once. Material: PBMCs spiked with cells of the T cell clone KT2. Receptors were obtained from a human donor.

The V and J genes are TRBV10-3 and TRBJ1-1; D perhaps matches TRBD1 (6 bases). This CDR3 contains 15 residues. Between the trimmed V and J ends, which lost 5 bases and 12 bases, there was a span of 25 bases. Germline CDR1 reads ENHRY; CDR2 reads SYGVKD. As DNA, the CDR3 is TGTGCCATCAGTTTACACGAGCAGGGGCGTTCGGGAACTTTCTTT. It translates to CAISLHEQGRSGTFF.

This clonotype was seen at least ten times. An end of the junction differs from the germline gene, which may be a read error. The V call is TRBV18, the J call TRBJ2-7; tentatively, D is TRBD2 (5 bases). Germline loops: CDR1 KGHSH, CDR2 LQKENI. CDR3 length: 15 residues. The DNA for the CDR3 is TGTGCCAGCTCACCATTGGGTAGCGAGGGAGTAGTTTGGCACTTC. It yields the protein CASSPLGSEGVVWHF. Full variable domain (rest looked up from reference TRBV18 and TRBJ2-7): NAGVMQNPRHLVRRRGQEARLRCSPMKGHSHVYWYRQLPEEGLKFMVYLQKENIIDESGMPKERFSAEFPKEGPSILRIQQVVRGDSAAYFCASSPLGSEGVVWHFGPGTRLTVT.

Points on this clonotype: This sequence may be a read error, since a much larger clone differs from it by one base. The V gene is TRBV7-2, the J gene TRBJ1-2; D call uncertain. The CDR3 contains 13 residues. Germline V gene sequence: CDR1 SGHTA, CDR2 FQGNSA. The CDR3 reads CASSLGASYGYNF. The CDR3 coding sequence is TGTGCCAGCAGCCTAGGCGCGTCGTATGGCTACAACTTC.

The J gene is TRBJ1-2, the V gene TRBV7-9; 8 nucleotides match TRBD1. Germline CDR1 SEHNR, CDR2 FQNEAQ (reference sequence). V lost 0 bases to trimming and J lost 3 bases; unmatched junction nucleotides: 3. CDR3 length: 15 residues. The CDR3 here is CASSLAGQEHYGYTF. CDR3 sequence (DNA): TGTGCCAGCAGCTTAGCGGGACAGGAACACTATGGCTACACCTTC.

V and J are TRBV10-3 and TRBJ1-1; TRBD1 matches 10 bases. This CDR3 is built from 15 residues. With V trimmed by 5 bases and J by 5 bases, 8 bases remained unmatched. Looked up from germline, CDR1 is ENHRY and CDR2 is SYGVKD. CDR3 protein: CAISSTGGERTEAFF. In DNA, the CDR3 is TGTGCCATCAGTTCGACAGGGGGCGAAAGAACTGAAGCTTTCTTT.

This clonotype was observed a few times. The chain couples TRBV5-1 to TRBJ2-1; 9 bases map to TRBD2. This CDR3 is 16 amino acids long. Germline V gene sequence: CDR1 SGHRS, CDR2 YFSETQ. The ends lost 4 bases at V and 5 bases at J; junction bases unmatched: 10. This CDR3 is CASSVKRGEVNNEQFF. In nucleotides, the CDR3 is TGCGCCAGCAGCGTGAAGCGGGGGGAAGTCAACAATGAGCAGTTCTTC.

This chain connects TRBV5-1 to TRBJ2-3, with TRBD2 as a possible D gene (6 bases). The CDR3 extends over 14 amino acids. The V gene's germline CDR1 is SGHRS and CDR2 YFSETQ. The V and J ends lost 5 bases and 6 bases respectively, with 16 bases between them. CDR3 residues: CASSRAVGGDTQYF. CDR3 nucleotides: TGCGCCAGCAGTCGAGCGGTTGGGGGGGATACGCAGTATTTT. Together with reference TRBV5-1 and TRBJ2-3, the CDR3 gives the full variable domain: KAGVTQTPRYLIKTRGQQVTLSCSPISGHRSVSWYQQTPGQGLQFLFEYFSETQRNKGNFPGRFSGRQFSNSRSEMNVSTLELGDSALYLCASSRAVGGDTQYFGPGTRLTVL.

This sequence joins TRBV7-9 and TRBJ1-5; D gene ambiguous. Trimming removed 6 bases at V and 2 bases at J, with 11 bases between. The CDR3 has 14 residues. Germline V gives CDR1 SEHNR, CDR2 FQNEAQ (reference sequence). The DNA for the CDR3 is TGTGCCAGCAGTTCCACTAGAGGCAATCAGCCCCAGCATTTT. Its protein is CASSSTRGNQPQHF.

This clonotype occurred a few times. This chain uses TRBV29-1 with TRBJ1-2, with TRBD1 as a possible D gene (6 bases). The CDR3 contains 14 residues. CDR1 and CDR2 (germline): SQVTM, ANQGSEA. Trimming removed 0 bases at V and 2 bases at J, with 10 bases between. For the CDR3, the DNA is TGCAGCGTTGAAGATTTTGGACAGAACTATGGCTACACCTTC. Translating it yields CSVEDFGQNYGYTF.

The V call is TRBV5-1, the J call TRBJ1-2; tentative D call: TRBD1 (6 bases). The V gene's germline CDR1 is SGHRS and CDR2 YFSETQ. The germline V and J ends were trimmed by 4 bases and 8 bases, with 18 bases remaining between them. The CDR3 runs 14 residues. The CDR3 DNA follows: TGCGCCAGCAGCCTGGAGGGGGGGGGCGAAGGCTACACCTTC. Residues: CASSLEGGGEGYTF.

This clonotype was detected a few times. The gene calls are TRBV27 and TRBJ2-7; possibly TRBD2 for D (5 bases). The CDR3 extends over 14 amino acids. Looked up from germline, CDR1 is MNHEY and CDR2 is SMNVEV (reference sequence). Trimming took off 7 bases at V and 0 bases at J, with 13 bases between the two ends. The CDR3 DNA follows: TGTGCCAGCAAGGACGGGATTAGCTCCTACGAGCAGTACTTC. Translating it yields CASKDGISSYEQYF.

The chain recombines TRBV28 with TRBJ2-7, with D maybe TRBD1 (5 bases). The germline V gene has CDR1 MDHEN and CDR2 SYDVKM. V was trimmed by 5 bases and J by 2 bases, leaving 16 bases between them. The CDR3 has 15 amino acids. The CDR3, as DNA: TGTGCCAGCAGTCACCATCGCGACAGTACCTACGAGCAGTACTTC. This translates into CASSHHRDSTYEQYF.

This clonotype came up many times. This chain joins TRBV21-1 and TRBJ1-2; TRBD1 reflects the table's D call only, with no check against the DNA. TRBV21-1 is a recognized pseudogene. This CDR3 is built from 14 residues. CDR3 bases: TGTGCCAGCAGCTCCCCGACAGGGTACTATGGCTACACCTTC. This gives the protein CASSSPTGYYGYTF.

This clonotype was recorded at least ten times. V gene TRBV6-6 combines with J gene TRBJ1-4; D remains unclear. Looked up from germline, CDR1 is MNHNY and CDR2 is SVGAGI (reference sequence). V lost 2 bases to trimming and J lost 6 bases, with 10 bases between them. The CDR3 spans 14 residues. The CDR3 spells CASSYGQVYEKLFF. The CDR3 DNA reads TGTGCCAGCAGTTACGGGCAGGTTTATGAAAAACTGTTTTTT.

To note about this clonotype: This clone may be a read error of a much larger clone one base away. The chain combines TRBV12-3 or TRBV12-4 with TRBJ2-3; 12 bases align to TRBD2. The CDR3 extends over 16 amino acids. The CDR3 DNA reads as TGTGCCAGAAGTTTAGGACTAGCGGGACCTGGAGATACGCAGTATTTT. Encoded protein: CARSLGLAGPGDTQYF.

This clonotype was counted many times. The chain is built from TRBV19 and TRBJ2-3, with TRBD2 matching 15 bases. This CDR3 is 19 amino acids long. V shed 1 base and J 2 bases; nucleotides not matched to a gene: 7. Germline V gene lookup returns CDR1 LNHDA and CDR2 SQIVND (reference sequence). CDR3: CASSIVSGTSGGNTDTQYF. The DNA of the CDR3 is TGTGCCAGTAGTATAGTTTCGGGGACTAGCGGGGGGAACACAGATACGCAGTATTTT.

J is TRBJ2-7 and V is TRBV7-3; D not certain. The CDR3 is made up of 15 amino acids. Germline loops: CDR1 SGHTA, CDR2 FQGTGA. V was clipped by 5 bases and J by 5 bases, with 19 bases between them. The CDR3 nucleotides read TGTGCCAGCAGCCACGCGAATCCCGCCTTGGACGAGCAGTACTTC. Translating gives CASSHANPALDEQYF.

This sequence joins TRBV7-9 and TRBJ2-7; 11 bases agree with TRBD2. Germline CDR1 is SEHNR and CDR2 is FQNEAQ (reference sequence). V was pared by 5 bases and J by 2 bases, with 5 bases of the junction left unmatched. CDR3 length: 15 residues. CDR3 sequence (DNA): TGTGCCAGCAGCCGAACTAGCGGGAGCACCTACGAGCAGTACTTC. Residues: CASSRTSGSTYEQYF.

This clonotype was seen more than once but under ten times. V and J are TRBV2 and TRBJ2-5; D assignment may be TRBD1 or TRBD2 (5 bases each). Trimming removed 7 bases at V and 3 bases at J, with 18 bases between. From germline, CDR1 is SNHLY and CDR2 FYNNEI. The CDR3 is made up of 15 amino acids. The CDR3, as DNA: TGTGCCAGCAAGCTTGAGGGTCGGACAAAAGAGACCCAGTACTTC. This sequence encodes CASKLEGRTKETQYF.

The rearrangement uses TRBV2 and TRBJ2-2; possibly TRBD1 for D (7 bases). Germline assignment: CDR1 SNHLY and CDR2 FYNNEI. Trimming shortened V by 11 bases and J by 6 bases, and 19 bases separated the two germline ends. The CDR3 is 14 residues long. As DNA, the CDR3 is TGTGCCGTGGGAGGAGGGGGCCTGGCCGGGGAGCTGTTTTTT. As protein: CAVGGGGLAGELFF. The full variable domain, rest sourced from reference TRBV2 and TRBJ2-2, is EPEVTQTPSHQVTQMGQEVILRCVPISNHLYFYWYRQILGQKVEFLVSFYNNEISEKSEIFDDQFSVERPDGSNFTLKIRSTKLEDSAMYFCAVGGGGLAGELFFGEGSRLTVL.

Only a few counts were recorded for this clonotype. The chain joins TRBV6-2 or TRBV6-3 to TRBJ1-5; D not certain. The CDR3 covers 15 residues. Germline assignment: CDR1 MNHEY and CDR2 SVGEGT. V was pared by 2 bases and J by 2 bases, with 10 bases between. The CDR3 region has the DNA TGTGCCAGCAGTTACGGTGGTCGGGGCAATCAGCCCCAGCATTTT. Translated: CASSYGGRGNQPQHF.

The V gene is TRBV2, the J gene TRBJ2-3, with D possibly being TRBD2 (5 bases). CDR3 size: 13 residues. V shed 6 bases and J shed 0 bases, with 7 bases lying between them. Germline V lookup: CDR1 SNHLY, CDR2 FYNNEI. The CDR3 DNA reads TGTGCCAGCAGAGGCGGGAGCACAGATACGCAGTATTTT. It translates to CASRGGSTDTQYF.

The sample holds a few counts of this clonotype. In DNA form, the CDR3 reads TGTGCCAGCAGCAAAGGGGAAGCGGGAGGGTCCTACGAGCAGTACTTC. This codes for CASSKGEAGGSYEQYF. The chain is built from TRBV12-3 or TRBV12-4 and TRBJ2-7; 10 bases are a match to TRBD2. The junction had 9 bases not matched to a gene; V was cut back by 6 bases and J by 1 base. There are 16 residues in the CDR3.

The chain has TRBV6-2 or TRBV6-3 and TRBJ1-5; D gene ambiguous. Deletions cut 6 bases from V and 4 bases from J, with 16 bases between. There are 15 residues in the CDR3. From germline, CDR1 is MNHEY and CDR2 SVGEGT. In nucleotides, the CDR3 is TGTGCCAGCAGACCGGCCGGGTCGGAAAATCAGCCCCAGCATTTT. Translation: CASRPAGSENQPQHF.

This clonotype was picked up many times. J is TRBJ1-5 and V is TRBV2, with D maybe TRBD1 (5 bases). V was pared by 6 bases and J by 1 base, with 16 bases between. The length of the CDR3 is 16 residues. Germline V lookup: CDR1 SNHLY, CDR2 FYNNEI. The CDR3 nucleotides are TGTGCCAGCAGAGACCGGACACCCCGGAGCAATCAGCCCCAGCATTTT. It is translated as CASRDRTPRSNQPQHF.

V is TRBV9 and J is TRBJ2-2; tentative D call: TRBD1 (5 bases). This CDR3 contains 14 residues. The germline V gene encodes CDR1 SGDLS and CDR2 YYNGEE. Trimming shortened V by 4 bases and J by 6 bases, and 13 bases separated the two germline ends. The CDR3 spells CASSQGVGPGELFF. As DNA, the CDR3 is TGTGCCAGCAGCCAAGGGGTGGGGCCCGGGGAGCTGTTTTTT.

This clonotype was seen ten or more times. The DNA for the CDR3 is TGTGCCAGCAGCCTTGGCGTGGGGGGAGAGTATTTT. Protein: CASSLGVGGEYF. The rearrangement uses TRBV5-5 and TRBJ2-3; tentatively, D is TRBD2 (6 bases). V was shortened by 4 bases and J by 13 bases, with 16 bases between the two germline ends. The CDR3 length is 12 residues. Germline CDR1 and CDR2: SGHKS and YYEKEE (reference sequence).

The chain carries TRBV5-1 and TRBJ1-1; D is unresolved. Germline V gene lookup returns CDR1 SGHRS and CDR2 YFSETQ. The V end was cut by 4 bases, the J end by 3 bases, with 16 bases between. This CDR3 region has 15 residues. The CDR3 reads CASSADPGKDTEAFF. CDR3 nucleotide sequence: TGCGCCAGCAGCGCAGACCCCGGGAAAGACACTGAAGCTTTCTTT.

The J gene is TRBJ2-1, the V gene TRBV7-7; D is possibly TRBD1 (6 bases). The CDR3 is made up of 14 amino acids. Trimming removed 4 bases at V and 5 bases at J, with 12 bases between. Germline CDR1 SSHAT, CDR2 FNYEAQ (reference sequence). The DNA for the CDR3 is TGTGCCAGCAGCTCAACGACAGGTGACAATGAGCAGTTCTTC. As protein: CASSSTTGDNEQFF.

This clonotype was picked up many times. The chain carries TRBV19 and TRBJ2-1; D may be TRBD1 (6 bases). This CDR3 is 12 amino acids long. Trimming left V 6 bases short and J 9 bases short, with 12 bases between. Germline V gene sequence: CDR1 LNHDA, CDR2 SQIVND (reference sequence). CDR3 DNA: TGTGCCAGTAGCCCAGGGGTTTTTGAGCAGTTCTTC. It encodes CASSPGVFEQFF. The variable domain in full, with the rest retrieved from reference TRBV19 and TRBJ2-1, is DGGITQSPKYLFRKEGQNVTLSCEQNLNHDAMYWYRQDPGQGLRLIYYSQIVNDFQKGDIAEGYSVSREKKESFPLTVTSAQKNPTAFYLCASSPGVFEQFFGPGTRLTVL.